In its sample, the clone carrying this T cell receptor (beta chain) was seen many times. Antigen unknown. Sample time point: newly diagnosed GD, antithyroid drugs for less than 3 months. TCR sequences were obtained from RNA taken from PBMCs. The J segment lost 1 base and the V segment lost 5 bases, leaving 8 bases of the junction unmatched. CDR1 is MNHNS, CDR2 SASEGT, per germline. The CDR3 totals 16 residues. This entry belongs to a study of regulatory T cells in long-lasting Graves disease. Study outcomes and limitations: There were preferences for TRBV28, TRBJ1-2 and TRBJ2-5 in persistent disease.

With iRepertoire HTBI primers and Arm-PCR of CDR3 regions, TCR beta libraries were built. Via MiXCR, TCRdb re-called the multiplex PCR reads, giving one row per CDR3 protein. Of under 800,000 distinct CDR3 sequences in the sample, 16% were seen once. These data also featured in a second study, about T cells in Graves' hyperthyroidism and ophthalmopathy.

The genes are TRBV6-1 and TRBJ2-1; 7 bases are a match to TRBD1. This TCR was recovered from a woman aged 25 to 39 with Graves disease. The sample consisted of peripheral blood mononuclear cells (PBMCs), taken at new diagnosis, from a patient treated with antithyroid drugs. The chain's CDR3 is CASSPQGVRSYNEQFF. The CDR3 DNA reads TGTGCCAGCAGTCCTCAGGGGGTAAGGTCCTACAATGAGCAGTTCTTC.